This entry concerns a single T cell receptor beta chain. Its cognate antigen has yet to be identified. No much larger clone is present one base from it, and per-base qualities are unavailable. The sample is drawn from a study of cytotoxic CD8 clonotypes in ibrutinib-treated CLL (dated by TCRdb to the early 2020s). Describing the broader study: In this cohort, approximately 15 patients were treatment-naive and roughly 10 were relapsed/refractory, while about 17 had unmutated IGHV. Responses were partial in around 24 patients and complete in 2; after median approximately 5.5 years follow-up, about 14 stayed in remission and approximately 12 progressed. Response samples were obtained after a median of approximately twelve months of treatment, with a range of about 6 to 36 months. An average of 255,043 productive templates and 94,082 productive rearrangements was obtained per sample. Longitudinal samples were available for about 30% of the 86 trial participants. Cryopreserved peripheral blood mononuclear cells were obtained prior to treatment, at the time of response, and at either disease progression or sustained remission. Every remission and progressive disease sample was obtained while ibrutinib was still being received by the patients.

Beyond this particular receptor, the publication reports: Baseline clonality was found to be higher than that of age-matched healthy donors and was strongly correlated with circulating CD8+ T-cell counts. An increase in clonality was observed at ibrutinib response, with clonality remaining stable during sustained remission and falling back toward baseline at progression. Sampling times were not matched between patients in sustained remission and patients whose disease was progressing, and lymph node repertoires were not examined. Public clonotypes were rare and either contracted or stayed stable during treatment, and the rise in clonality at ibrutinib response reflected the expansion of private clonotypes.

A MiSeq instrument was used for deep resolution sequencing, which targeted depths ranging from 1 in 1 million up to 1 in 200,000 T cells, with coverage averaging 10x for each clonotype. TCR beta libraries were generated with the immunoSEQ hsTCRB Kit. Processing in the source paper ran as follows. Data were analyzed with ImmunoSEQ Data Assistant and ImmunoSEQ Analyzer, with V, D and J genes assigned per IMGT definitions. Clonality, with values ranging from 0 to 1, was calculated as one minus the normalized Shannon entropy of productive rearrangement frequencies. Public clonotype analysis was restricted to overrepresented clonotypes comprising at least 0.05% of each patient's repertoire. Roughly 13 age-matched healthy donor repertoires from immuneACCESS were used as controls for clonality. Sourced from immuneACCESS, this table was stored by TCRdb with only in-frame sequences that have V and J called. A share of the clones is absent; for the studies checked, an unresolved V gene accounts for under half, and the remainder has no known explanation. V and J calls and clone size are as listed in that table; D and trimming were resolved from the DNA. In this sample the table shows 200,000 to 250,000 clones, 75% to 80% of which occur a single time. Clones ranked in the top ten supply 10% to 12% of the sample.

The time point label on this specimen signifies: 12 to 13 months on ibrutinib. Around 1.8 micrograms of genomic DNA were extracted from cryopreserved PBMCs for TCR beta library preparation. High-throughput TCR beta sequencing was performed on longitudinal blood samples from CLL patients receiving ibrutinib monotherapy. Patients were enrolled in a phase 2 open-label single-center ibrutinib monotherapy trial. Measured from the cysteine to the phenylalanine, the CDR3 is 15 residues long. The sequence is cut down to CDR3 DNA, 45 bases in frame from base 1. The germline V and J ends show losses of 0 bases and 10 bases respectively, and no gene match explains 7 bases of the junction. CDR1 and CDR2 were assigned from the germline V gene as MGHRA and YSYEKL.

The rearranged segments are TRBV4-1 and TRBJ1-2; 11 bases in the middle match TRBD1. This specimen was PBMCs, taken after 12 months of ibrutinib treatment. This sequence originates from a human donor with chronic lymphocytic leukemia. The CDR3 reads CASSQDPGTGGDYTF. The sequenced DNA is TGCGCCAGCAGCCAAGATCCGGGGACAGGGGGAGACTACACCTTC.